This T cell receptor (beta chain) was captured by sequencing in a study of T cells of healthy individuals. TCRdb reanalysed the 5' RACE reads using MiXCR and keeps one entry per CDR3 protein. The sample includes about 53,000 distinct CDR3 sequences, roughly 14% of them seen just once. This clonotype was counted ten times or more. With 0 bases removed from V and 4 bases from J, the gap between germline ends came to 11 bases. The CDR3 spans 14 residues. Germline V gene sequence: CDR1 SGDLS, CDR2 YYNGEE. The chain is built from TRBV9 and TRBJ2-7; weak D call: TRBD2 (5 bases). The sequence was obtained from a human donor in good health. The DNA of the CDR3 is TGTGCCAGCAGCGTAGGCGGGCAGAAATACGAGCAGTACTTC. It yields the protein CASSVGGQKYEQYF. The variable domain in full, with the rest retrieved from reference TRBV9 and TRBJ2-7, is DSGVTQTPKHLITATGQRVTLRCSPRSGDLSVYWYQQSLDQGLQFLIQYYNGEERAKGNILERFSAQQFPDLHSELNLSSLELGDSALYFCASSVGGQKYEQYFGPGTRLTVT.